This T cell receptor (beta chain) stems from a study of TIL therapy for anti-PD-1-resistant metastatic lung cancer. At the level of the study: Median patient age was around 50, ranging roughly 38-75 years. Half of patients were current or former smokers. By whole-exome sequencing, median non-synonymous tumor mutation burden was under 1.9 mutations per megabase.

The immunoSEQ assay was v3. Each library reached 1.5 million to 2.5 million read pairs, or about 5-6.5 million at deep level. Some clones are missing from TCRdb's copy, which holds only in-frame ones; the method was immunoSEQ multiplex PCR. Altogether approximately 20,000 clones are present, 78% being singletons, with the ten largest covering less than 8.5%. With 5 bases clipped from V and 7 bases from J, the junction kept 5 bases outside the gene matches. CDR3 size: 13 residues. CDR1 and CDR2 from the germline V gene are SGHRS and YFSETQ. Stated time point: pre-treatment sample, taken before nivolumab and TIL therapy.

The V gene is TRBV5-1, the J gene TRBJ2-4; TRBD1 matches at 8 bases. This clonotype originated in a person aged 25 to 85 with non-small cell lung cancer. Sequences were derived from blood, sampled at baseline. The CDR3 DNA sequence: TGCGCCAGCAGGGACAGGGAATTGAACATTCAGTACTTC. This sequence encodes CASRDRELNIQYF.